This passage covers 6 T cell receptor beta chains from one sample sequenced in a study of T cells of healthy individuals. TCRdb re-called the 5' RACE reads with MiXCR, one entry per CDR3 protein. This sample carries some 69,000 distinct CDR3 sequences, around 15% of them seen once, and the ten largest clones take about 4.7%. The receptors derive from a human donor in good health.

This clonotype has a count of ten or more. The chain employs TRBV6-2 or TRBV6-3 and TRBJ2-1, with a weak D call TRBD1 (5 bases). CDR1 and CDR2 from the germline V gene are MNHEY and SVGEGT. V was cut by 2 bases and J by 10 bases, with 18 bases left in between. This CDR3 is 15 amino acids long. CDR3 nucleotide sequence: TGTGCCAGCAGTTACAGTCAGGGCCCAGGGCGCGAGCAGTTCTTC. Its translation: CASSYSQGPGREQFF.

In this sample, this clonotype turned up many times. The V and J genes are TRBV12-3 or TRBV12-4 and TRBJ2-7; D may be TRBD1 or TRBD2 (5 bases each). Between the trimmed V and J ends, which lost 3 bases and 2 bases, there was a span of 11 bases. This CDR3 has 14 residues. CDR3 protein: CASSFRDPAYEQYF. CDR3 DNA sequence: TGTGCCAGCAGTTTCCGGGACCCAGCCTACGAGCAGTACTTC.

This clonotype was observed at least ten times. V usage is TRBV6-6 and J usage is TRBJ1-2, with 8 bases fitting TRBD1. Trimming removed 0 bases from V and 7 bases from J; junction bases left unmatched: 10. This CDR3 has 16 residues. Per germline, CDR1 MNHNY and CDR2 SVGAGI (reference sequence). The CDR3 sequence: CASSYSIGRGTGGYTF. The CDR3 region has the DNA TGTGCCAGCAGTTACTCGATCGGTAGGGGGACAGGTGGCTACACCTTC.

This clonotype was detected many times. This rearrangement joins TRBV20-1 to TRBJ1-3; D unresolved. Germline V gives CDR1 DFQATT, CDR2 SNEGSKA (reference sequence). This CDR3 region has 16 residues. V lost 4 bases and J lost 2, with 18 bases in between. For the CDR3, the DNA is TGCAGTGCTAATAAGCCCTCTTATCAGACTGGAAACACCATATATTTT. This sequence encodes CSANKPSYQTGNTIYF.

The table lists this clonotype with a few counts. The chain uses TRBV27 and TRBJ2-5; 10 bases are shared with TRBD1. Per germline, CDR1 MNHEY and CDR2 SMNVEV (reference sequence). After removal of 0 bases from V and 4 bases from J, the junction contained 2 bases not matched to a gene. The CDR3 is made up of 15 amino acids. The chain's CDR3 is CASSLSTGGLETQYF. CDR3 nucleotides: TGTGCCAGCAGTTTATCGACAGGGGGCTTAGAGACCCAGTACTTC.

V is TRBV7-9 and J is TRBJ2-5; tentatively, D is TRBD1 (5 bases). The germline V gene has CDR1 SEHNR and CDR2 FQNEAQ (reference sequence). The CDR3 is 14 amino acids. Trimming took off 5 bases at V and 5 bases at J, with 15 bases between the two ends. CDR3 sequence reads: CASSPRQPGETQYF. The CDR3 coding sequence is TGTGCCAGCAGCCCCCGACAGCCTGGGGAGACCCAGTACTTC. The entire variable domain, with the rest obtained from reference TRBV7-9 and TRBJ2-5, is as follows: DTGVSQNPRHKITKRGQNVTFRCDPISEHNRLYWYRQTLGQGPEFLTYFQNEAQLEKSRLLSDRFSAERPKGSFSTLEIQRTEQGDSAMYLCASSPRQPGETQYFGPGTRLLVL.